The following is a TCR beta chain sequence with its context. About 110 mL of blood, on average, came from one heparinised draw per donor. CD4+ naive, central memory, regulatory and stem cell-like memory subsets were isolated by sorting on CD45RO/CCR7/CD25/CD127/CD95/CD27. The record originates from a study of beta chain features in type 1 diabetes. Expressed TCRB transcripts were sequenced because the entire RNA isolate underwent reverse transcription. Using immunoSEQ multiplex PCR, the repertoire was profiled, and TCRdb retains in-frame clones only, with some absent. The sample lists more than 300,000 clones, roughly 12% occurring once. Losses at the gene ends were 8 bases for V and 3 bases for J; bases not matched to a gene: 8. The CDR3 covers 14 residues. Germline lookup yields CDR1 MDHEN and CDR2 SYDVKM.

The chain is built from TRBV28 and TRBJ2-3; 7 bases are shared with TRBD2. The specimen was naive CD4+ T cells from blood. The origin of this receptor is a man between 18 and 29 years old in good health. The CDR3 DNA sequence: TGTGCCAGCCGTCCTAGCGGTTGGACAGATACGCAGTATTTT. This translates into CASRPSGWTDTQYF.